The T cell receptor (beta chain) described here comes from a study of OX40 agonist ivuxolimab in advanced cancers. Some clones are missing from TCRdb's copy, which holds only in-frame ones; the method was immunoSEQ multiplex PCR. The data hold 65,000 to 85,000 clones, with just under 85% observed a single time. Prior autoimmune disease or systemic immunosuppression barred patients. The length of the CDR3 is 11 residues. Germline values: CDR1 SGHNT, CDR2 YYREEE (reference sequence). Trimming stripped 0 bases from V and 8 bases from J, with 3 bases between. Study conclusions and caveats: Some patients who did not respond also had low normalized T-cell clonal expansion.

With regard to this clone: Its antigen is as yet unknown.

The sequence came from an adult with an advanced solid tumor such as melanoma, head and neck, liver or kidney cancer. This specimen was CD4+ or CD8+ T cells sorted from blood, taken in a trial of the OX40 agonist ivuxolimab. V is TRBV5-4 and J is TRBJ2-1; unclear D gene. CDR3 amino acids: CASSLDDEQFF. CDR3 in DNA: TGTGCCAGCAGCTTGGACGATGAGCAGTTCTTC.